A selection of T cell receptor beta chains follows, all from one sample in a study of T cells in Graves' hyperthyroidism and ophthalmopathy. TCRdb re-called the multiplex PCR reads through MiXCR, storing one row per CDR3 protein. This table has approximately 260,000 distinct CDR3 sequences, 13% to 15% appearing once. The specimen sequenced was blood. These receptors originate from a woman in her forties or fifties with Graves' hyperthyroidism that later progressed to Graves' ophthalmopathy. The CDR3 runs from the conserved cysteine through the conserved F or W. The order of the fields is J gene, D gene, clone size, V gene, CDR3 protein, CDR3 DNA. D genes are given only for firm matches. Clone size is not always given. Where it is, it says once, few, many or a class for expanded clones.

TRBJ1-1 | NA | many | TRBV27 | CASSLGRGRNTEAFF | TGTGCCAGCAGTTTGGGTAGGGGCAGAAACACTGAAGCTTTCTTT
TRBJ2-3 | NA | NA | TRBV10-2 | CASSSGTAIVDTQYF | TGCGCCAGCAGCTCGGGGACGGCCATAGTTGATACGCAGTATTTT
TRBJ2-1 | NA | many | TRBV7-3 | CASSPLNGDEQFF | TGTGCCAGCAGCCCCCTAAATGGGGATGAGCAGTTCTTC
TRBJ1-1 | NA | many | TRBV19 | CASTQVKNTEAFF | TGTGCCAGTACGCAAGTTAAGAACACTGAAGCTTTCTTT
TRBJ2-1 | NA | NA | TRBV9 | CASSARVSGPLPEQFF | TGTGCCAGCAGCGCCCGGGTTTCGGGGCCCCTTCCTGAGCAGTTCTTC
TRBJ1-1 | NA | many | TRBV5-1 | CASSLRGGVSEAFF | TGCGCCAGCAGCTTGCGGGGTGGGGTCTCTGAAGCTTTCTTT
TRBJ1-1 | NA | many | TRBV10-3 | CAISGQGLSEAFF | TGTGCCATCAGTGGGCAGGGGCTGAGTGAAGCTTTCTTT
TRBJ1-2 | NA | NA | TRBV20-1 | CSARDPRGSGGYTF | TGCAGTGCTAGAGACCCCCGGGGGTCAGGGGGCTACACCTTC
TRBJ2-1 | NA | many | TRBV5-1 | CASSLSASGNEQFF | TGCGCCAGCAGCTTATCGGCTAGTGGGAATGAGCAGTTCTTC
TRBJ2-7 | NA | NA | TRBV25-1 | CASSGTKNYEQYF | TGTGCCAGCAGTGGCACGAAGAACTACGAGCAGTACTTC
TRBJ2-7 | TRBD1 | many | TRBV27 | CASSPSFGQGLNEQYF | TGTGCCAGCAGTCCGAGTTTTGGACAGGGACTCAACGAGCAGTACTTC
TRBJ2-3 | TRBD2 | NA | TRBV19 | CASSSSGGVDTQYF | TGTGCCAGTAGTAGTTCGGGAGGTGTGGATACGCAGTATTTT
TRBJ2-3 | NA | many | TRBV6-2/TRBV6-3 | CATKKSSADTQYF | TGTGCCACCAAGAAATCTAGCGCAGATACGCAGTATTTT
TRBJ2-7 | TRBD1 | many | TRBV20-1 | CSAGQGMREQYF | TGCAGTGCTGGACAGGGAATGCGGGAGCAGTACTTC
TRBJ2-7 | NA | many | TRBV7-9 | CASRDVNEQYF | TGTGCCAGCAGGGACGTAAACGAGCAGTACTTC
TRBJ2-3 | TRBD2 | many | TRBV20-1 | CSATPLAGYTDTQYF | TGCAGTGCTACACCACTAGCGGGATATACAGATACGCAGTATTTT
TRBJ2-3 | NA | many | TRBV10-3 | CAISESQDTQYF | TGTGCCATCAGTGAGTCTCAGGATACGCAGTATTTT
TRBJ1-1 | TRBD1 | few | TRBV5-4 | CASSPNWDREAFF | TGTGCCAGCAGCCCGAACTGGGACAGGGAAGCTTTCTTT
TRBJ2-7 | TRBD2 | many | TRBV2 | CASGRLAGGYEQYF | TGTGCCAGCGGGCGACTAGCGGGAGGTTACGAGCAGTACTTC
TRBJ2-2 | TRBD2 | NA | TRBV19 | CASSTRTSGNTGELFF | TGTGCCAGTAGTACCCGGACTAGCGGGAACACCGGGGAGCTGTTTTTT
TRBJ2-7 | NA | NA | TRBV6-5 | CASSYSSPRGGVYEQYF | TGTGCCAGCAGTTACTCGTCTCCCCGAGGGGGAGTCTACGAGCAGTACTTC
TRBJ2-2 | NA | few | TRBV4-1 | CASSQPWGTGELFF | TGCGCCAGCAGCCAGCCTTGGGGGACCGGGGAGCTGTTTTTT
TRBJ2-7 | NA | few | TRBV7-9 | CASSPSPRGAPYEQYF | TGTGCCAGCAGCCCCTCTCCCCGGGGGGCCCCCTACGAGCAGTACTTC
TRBJ2-3 | TRBD2 | many | TRBV20-1 | CSALGTSGEADTQYF | TGCAGTGCCCTCGGGACTAGCGGGGAAGCAGATACGCAGTATTTT
TRBJ2-7 | NA | many | TRBV27 | CASSSPGQRSYEQYF | TGTGCCAGCAGCTCTCCTGGACAGAGGTCCTACGAGCAGTACTTC
TRBJ2-5 | NA | many | TRBV6-1 | CASRETLRGLETQYF | TGTGCCAGCAGAGAAACCCTCCGGGGATTGGAGACCCAGTACTTC
TRBJ2-7 | TRBD2 | many | TRBV2 | CASRGGRSRYEQYF | TGTGCCAGCAGGGGCGGGAGGTCCCGCTACGAGCAGTACTTC
TRBJ1-2 | NA | many | TRBV20-1 | CSARDLIGGFSRSWGYTF | TGCAGTGCTAGAGATCTCATCGGGGGATTTTCTCGTTCGTGGGGCTACACCTTC
TRBJ2-1 | NA | many | TRBV28 | CASSFLLAQFF | TGTGCCAGCAGTTTTTTGCTAGCGCAGTTCTTC
TRBJ2-5 | NA | many | TRBV29-1 | CSVEPQLQETQYF | TGCAGCGTTGAGCCACAGCTCCAAGAGACCCAGTACTTC